This TCR beta chain was sequenced in a study of shared clonotypes between healthy human individuals. Study results and limitations: It was observed that approximately 5% of naive CD4 clonotypes were shared across several donors. Estimated richness was generally greater in naive than memory subsets.

Sorted-subset replicate PCRs used about 180 ng DNA, about 30,000 T cell genomes. Clones were sequenced by immunoSEQ multiplex PCR, and TCRdb holds only the in-frame ones, with some missing. The sample holds 500,000 to 700,000 clones, 85% to 95% seen once. In regard to this clone: Its target is unknown.

Terminally differentiated effector memory CD45RA+ cells were excluded by CCR7 positive selection of CD45RO-negative cells. Trimming left V 2 bases short and J 8 bases short, with 25 bases between. Germline V lookup: CDR1 KGHSH, CDR2 LQKENI. The CDR3 is made up of 18 amino acids. Input material: naive CD8+ T cells sorted from blood. The source of this sequence is a woman aged 30 to 39 in good health. The V gene is TRBV18, the J gene TRBJ2-1; TRBD1 might be the D (6 bases). CDR3: CASSPGQPVESLFHEQFF. In nucleotides, the CDR3 is TGTGCCAGCTCACCAGGACAGCCGGTGGAAAGTTTATTCCATGAGCAGTTCTTC. Supplemented by reference TRBV18 and TRBJ2-1, the full variable domain reads NAGVMQNPRHLVRRRGQEARLRCSPMKGHSHVYWYRQLPEEGLKFMVYLQKENIIDESGMPKERFSAEFPKEGPSILRIQQVVRGDSAAYFCASSPGQPVESLFHEQFFGPGTRLTVL.